This paragraph covers one TCR beta chain sequence. V lost 0 bases and J lost 4, with 6 bases in between. The CDR3 has 13 residues. Germline V gene sequence: CDR1 MNHNY, CDR2 SVGAGI (reference sequence). Using immunoSEQ multiplex PCR, the repertoire was profiled, and TCRdb retains in-frame clones only, with some absent. The table includes almost 95,000 clones, 90% detected once. The sample originates from a study of control samples from healthy donors and cancer patients. This TCR was recovered from a woman younger than 30 in good health. The sample was blood. The chain couples TRBV6-6 to TRBJ1-1; D not resolved. This CDR3 is CASSYSMSTEAFF. In nucleotides, the CDR3 is TGTGCCAGCAGTTACTCGATGTCCACTGAAGCTTTCTTT.